These 29 T cell receptor beta chains originate from one sample sequenced in a study of blood T cells in healthy people across ages. A second PCR of roughly 7 to 11 cycles used a sample-barcoded 5' primer and a J-beta primer mix. Using its own MiXCR run on the 5' RACE reads, TCRdb lists one record per CDR3 protein. Of 1.5 million to 1.8 million distinct CDR3 sequences in the sample, less than 45% are singletons; the top ten hold about 4.1%. Material for sequencing was blood. The origin of the receptors is a woman younger than 35 in good health.

This rearrangement joins TRBV29-1 to TRBJ1-2, with D unclear. The V gene's germline CDR1 is SQVTM and CDR2 ANQGSEA. The CDR3 length is 13 residues. The V end lost 1 base, the J end lost 3 bases, and 9 bases lay between the germline ends. As DNA, the CDR3 is TGCAGCGTTGAAGCGGGGTTTGACTATGGCTACACCTTC. It yields the protein CSVEAGFDYGYTF.

This chain uses TRBV29-1 with TRBJ1-1, with D unclear. Germline values: CDR1 SQVTM, CDR2 ANQGSEA. This CDR3 is built from 12 residues. The V gene lost 7 bases and the J gene lost 5 bases, with 14 bases spanning the gap. CDR3 bases: TGCAGCGCGCTCTTGGGAAGAACTGAAGCTTTCTTT. It codes for CSALLGRTEAFF.

This clonotype was counted a few times. This rearrangement joins TRBV5-1 to TRBJ2-3; D uncertain. The CDR3 contains 14 residues. CDR1 is SGHRS, CDR2 YFSETQ, per germline. V lost 3 bases to trimming and J lost 2 bases, with 10 bases between them. CDR3 residues: CASSYALDTDTQYF. The CDR3 region has the DNA TGCGCCAGCAGCTATGCACTCGACACAGATACGCAGTATTTT. The entire variable domain, with the rest obtained from reference TRBV5-1 and TRBJ2-3, is as follows: KAGVTQTPRYLIKTRGQQVTLSCSPISGHRSVSWYQQTPGQGLQFLFEYFSETQRNKGNFPGRFSGRQFSNSRSEMNVSTLELGDSALYLCASSYALDTDTQYFGPGTRLTVL.

A remark on this clonotype: The junction does not match germline at one end; this may be a read error. V gene TRBV7-2 combines with J gene TRBJ1-5; D remains unclear. CDR3 size: 15 residues. Germline-derived CDR1 and CDR2 are SGHTA and FQGNSA. The CDR3 nucleotides are TGTGTCAGCAGCTTAGTTCGGGCAGAAAATCAGCCCCAGCATTTT. Translating it yields CVSSLVRAENQPQHF. The whole variable domain, filled in from reference TRBV7-2 and TRBJ1-5, reads GAGVSQSPSNKVTEKGKDVELRCDPISGHTALYWYRQSLGQGLEFLIYFQGNSAPDKSGLPSDRFSAERTGGSVSTLTIQRTQQEDSAVYLCVSSLVRAENQPQHFGDGTRLSIL.

The CDR3: CASSLRDSNTEAFF. In nucleotides, the CDR3 is TGTGCCAGCAGTCTCAGGGACAGCAACACTGAAGCTTTCTTT. The chain is built from TRBV6-5 and TRBJ1-1, with TRBD1 identical over 7 bases. The CDR3 has 14 amino acids. Per germline, CDR1 MNHEY and CDR2 SVGAGI. Trimming at V came to 5 bases and at J to 2 bases, leaving 5 bases not matched to a gene.

This clonotype has a handful of counts. The chain has TRBV7-2 and TRBJ2-3; TRBD1 or TRBD2 may be the D gene (5 bases each). V dropped 5 bases and J dropped 1 base, with 10 bases sitting between them. The CDR3 runs to 14 residues. Germline V gene lookup returns CDR1 SGHTA and CDR2 FQGNSA. DNA of the CDR3: TGTGCCAGCAGCCCAGGGAGCCGCACAGATACGCAGTATTTT. Its protein product is CASSPGSRTDTQYF.

The gene calls are TRBV6-1 and TRBJ2-7, with D uncertain. The CDR3 runs 15 residues. CDR1 and CDR2 from the germline V gene are MNHNS and SASEGT. Trimming pared 4 bases from V and 0 bases from J, leaving 13 bases between. CDR3 nucleotides: TGTGCCAGCAGTGTGGGCCCTACGAGCTCCTACGAGCAGTACTTC. Translated: CASSVGPTSSYEQYF.

This rearrangement joins TRBV7-9 to TRBJ2-7; 10 positions agree with TRBD2. This CDR3 is 14 amino acids long. Losses at the gene ends were 5 bases for V and 5 bases for J; bases not matched to a gene: 6. From germline, CDR1 is SEHNR and CDR2 FQNEAQ (reference sequence). For the CDR3, the DNA is TGTGCCAGCAGCAATAGCGGGAGGATCCACGAGCAGTACTTC. Translated, it gives CASSNSGRIHEQYF.

The chain uses TRBV6-1 and TRBJ2-7; D remains unclear. With the DNA end fitting TRBJ2-5 better, the J assignment may be wrong. Germline values: CDR1 MNHNS, CDR2 SASEGT. This CDR3 contains 13 residues. The CDR3 protein is CASNTHSQETQYF. In DNA form, the CDR3 reads TGTGCCAGCAACACACACTCTCAAGAGACCCAGTACTTC.

V gene TRBV24-1 combines with J gene TRBJ1-1; D unresolved. CDR1 is KGHDR and CDR2 is SFDVKD in the germline V gene. Trimming took off 3 bases at V and 1 base at J, with 2 bases between the two ends. This CDR3 is built from 12 residues. This CDR3 reads CATSDQNTEAFF. DNA of the CDR3: TGTGCCACCAGTGATCAGAACACTGAAGCTTTCTTT.

The chain recombines TRBV12-3 or TRBV12-4 with TRBJ1-2, with D perhaps matching TRBD1 (5 bases). V was trimmed by 5 bases and J by 1 base, leaving 14 bases between them. The CDR3 has 15 residues. CDR3 bases: TGTGCCAGCAGTGATCGACAGTCTCTTAACTATGGCTACACCTTC. Residues: CASSDRQSLNYGYTF.

The rearrangement joins TRBV6-5 to TRBJ2-3; perhaps TRBD1 as D (5 bases). CDR3 length equals 16 residues. Germline V CDR1 and CDR2: MNHEY, SVGAGI. Trimming pared 2 bases from V and 6 bases from J, leaving 18 bases between. The CDR3 region has the DNA TGTGCCAGCAGTTACAGGACAACCCCCTTCTCGGATACGCAGTATTTT. This sequence encodes CASSYRTTPFSDTQYF.

This chain uses TRBV29-1 with TRBJ1-1; D remains unclear. The V gene lost 1 base and the J gene lost 4 bases, with 7 bases spanning the gap. Germline CDR1 reads SQVTM; CDR2 reads ANQGSEA. CDR3 size: 12 residues. CDR3 coding DNA: TGCAGCGTTGAAGGGCACAGCACTGAAGCTTTCTTT. It translates to CSVEGHSTEAFF.

This clonotype was recorded at least ten times. The V call is TRBV5-1, the J call TRBJ1-1; the D gene is possibly TRBD1 (5 bases). Germline V CDR1 and CDR2: SGHRS, YFSETQ. The CDR3 totals 16 residues. Trimming cost V 3 bases and J 6 bases, with 21 bases left between them. The CDR3: CASSSVGWGPSAEAFF. The CDR3 DNA reads as TGCGCCAGCAGCTCTGTAGGCTGGGGCCCCTCAGCTGAAGCTTTCTTT.

For this clonotype: A read error may explain this, as a much larger clone is one base away. The rearrangement links TRBV29-1 to TRBJ2-5; D is ambiguous. The CDR3 is made up of 14 amino acids. Trimming removed 7 bases at V and 5 bases at J, with 20 bases between. Germline loops: CDR1 SQVTM, CDR2 ANQGSEA. The CDR3 protein is CSARRVLSMETQYF. CDR3 sequence (DNA): TGCAGCGCACGGCGAGTGTTATCTATGGAGACCCAGTACTTC.

This clonotype was observed a few times. CDR3 protein: CASRSQGGNEQFF. In nucleotides, the CDR3 is TGTGCCAGCAGGTCCCAAGGGGGGAATGAGCAGTTCTTC. J is TRBJ2-1 and V is TRBV7-9; D possibly matches TRBD1 or TRBD2 (6 bases each). The CDR3 extends over 13 amino acids. The V end lost 6 bases, the J end lost 7 bases, and 13 bases lay between the germline ends. Germline values: CDR1 SEHNR, CDR2 FQNEAQ (reference sequence).

This clonotype has only a few counts. The rearrangement links TRBV2 to TRBJ2-1; tentatively, D is TRBD2 (5 bases). Per the germline V gene, CDR1 is SNHLY and CDR2 is FYNNEI. V was shortened by 2 bases and J by 4 bases, with 12 bases between the two germline ends. The CDR3 totals 15 residues. In nucleotides, the CDR3 is TGTGCCAGCAGTGAAAACCGGGGTACTTACAATGAGCAGTTCTTC. This codes for CASSENRGTYNEQFF.

The chain links TRBV20-1 to TRBJ2-7; 7 bases match TRBD2. V was clipped by 3 bases and J by 0 bases; unmatched bases: 11. The CDR3 contains 16 residues. CDR1 and CDR2 (germline): DFQATT, SNEGSKA (reference sequence). The CDR3 sequence is CSASDSGRGFSYEQYF. The CDR3 bases are TGCAGTGCTAGTGACTCCGGGCGGGGGTTCTCCTACGAGCAGTACTTC.

This clonotype has only a few counts. The chain couples TRBV7-2 to TRBJ2-1, with D tentatively TRBD2 (6 bases). V was cut by 3 bases and J by 0 bases, with 9 bases left in between. CDR1 SGHTA and CDR2 FQGNSA come from the germline V gene. The CDR3 is 15 residues long. The CDR3 DNA reads TGTGCCAGCAGCTTGAGCGGGTTCTCCTACAATGAGCAGTTCTTC. Residues: CASSLSGFSYNEQFF.

This clonotype was observed a handful of times. The CDR3 nucleotides read TGCAGTCCTCAACAGGGCCCACGGACTGAAGCTTTCTTT. Protein product: CSPQQGPRTEAFF. This chain connects TRBV20-1 to TRBJ1-1; maybe TRBD1 (6 bases). The CDR3 consists of 13 residues. Deletions cut 8 bases from V and 5 bases from J, with 18 bases between. From germline, CDR1 is DFQATT and CDR2 SNEGSKA (reference sequence).

This clonotype was picked up a small number of times. The gene calls are TRBV4-1 and TRBJ2-3, with D possibly matching TRBD2 (6 bases). There are 11 residues in the CDR3. Germline CDR1 reads MGHRA; CDR2 reads YSYEKL. Trimming removed 2 bases at V and 12 bases at J, with 9 bases between. Here the CDR3 DNA reads TGCGCCAGCAGCCAACTGGGACTTCAGTATTTT. Amino acids: CASSQLGLQYF.

This clonotype was seen only a few times. The chain uses TRBV28 and TRBJ2-5; possibly TRBD1 or TRBD2 for D (5 bases each). Deletions cut 3 bases from V and 4 bases from J, with 12 bases between. Germline V gene sequence: CDR1 MDHEN, CDR2 SYDVKM. This CDR3 is built from 14 residues. The CDR3 region is CASSFKGRGETQYF. For the CDR3, the DNA is TGTGCCAGCAGTTTCAAGGGGAGAGGAGAGACCCAGTACTTC.

The genes are TRBV9 and TRBJ1-4; TRBD1 might be the D (5 bases). Trimming took 2 bases from V and 8 from J, leaving 16 bases between them. CDR3 size: 15 residues. The germline CDR1 and CDR2 sequences are SGDLS and YYNGEE. The CDR3 region is CASSVDGTDAEKLFF. CDR3 in DNA: TGTGCCAGCAGCGTGGACGGGACCGACGCGGAAAAACTGTTTTTT.

A remark on this clonotype: Germline and junction disagree at one end, which may indicate a read error. CDR3 nucleotide sequence: TGTGCCGGCAGCTTGGACGGGGGGACCTTAGCCAAAAACATTCAGTACTTC. This gives the protein CAGSLDGGTLAKNIQYF. This sequence joins TRBV5-6 and TRBJ2-4, with TRBD2 identical over 7 bases. The CDR3 consists of 17 residues. Germline V gives CDR1 SGHDT, CDR2 YYEEEE.

The chain combines TRBV27 with TRBJ1-5; D unclear. Trimming removed 5 bases at V and 4 bases at J, with 9 bases between. CDR1 and CDR2 from the germline V gene are MNHEY and SMNVEV (reference sequence). The CDR3 has 13 residues. DNA for the CDR3: TGTGCCAGCAGTCCCTGGACGAATCAGCCCCAGCATTTT. Its protein product is CASSPWTNQPQHF.

This clonotype is a singleton in its sample. The chain combines TRBV29-1 with TRBJ2-5, with TRBD1 as a possible D gene (5 bases). Germline V gene lookup returns CDR1 SQVTM and CDR2 ANQGSEA. The CDR3 has 13 amino acids. Trimming took off 0 bases at V and 9 bases at J, with 14 bases between the two ends. The CDR3 here is CSVEDLSGRAQYF. The CDR3 DNA reads as TGCAGCGTTGAAGATCTGTCGGGCAGGGCCCAGTACTTC. The full variable domain, completed using reference TRBV29-1 and TRBJ2-5, is SAVISQKPSRDICQRGTSLTIQCQVDSQVTMMFWYRQQPGQSLTLIATANQGSEATYESGFVIDKFPISRPNLTFSTLTVSNMSPEDSSIYLCSVEDLSGRAQYFGPGTRLLVL.

V and J are TRBV4-3 and TRBJ2-6; tentative D call: TRBD1 (6 bases). Trimming stripped 0 bases from V and 5 bases from J, with 20 bases between. The germline V gene has CDR1 LGHNA and CDR2 YSLEER. There are 19 residues in the CDR3. The CDR3 DNA sequence: TGCGCCAGCAGCCAAGATCTGAACAGGGTAAAAATTAGGGCCAACGTCCTGACTTTC. Protein sequence: CASSQDLNRVKIRANVLTF.

A few counts support this clonotype. CDR3 sequence (DNA): TGTGCCAGCAGCTTATTAATATCGGGGACAGCACAAGAGACCCAGTACTTC. This gives the protein CASSLLISGTAQETQYF. The V call is TRBV7-2, the J call TRBJ2-5, with 7 bases identical to TRBD1. V was clipped by 2 bases and J by 2 bases; unmatched bases: 11. Germline V gene lookup returns CDR1 SGHTA and CDR2 FQGNSA. The length of the CDR3 is 17 residues.

Only a few counts were recorded for this clonotype. The chain combines TRBV2 with TRBJ2-5; D is possibly TRBD1 (6 bases). The V end was cut by 4 bases, the J end by 6 bases, with 12 bases between. The CDR3 runs to 13 residues. Germline V gives CDR1 SNHLY, CDR2 FYNNEI. This CDR3 is CASSGDMRQTQYF. CDR3 coding DNA: TGTGCCAGCAGTGGGGACATGCGGCAGACCCAGTACTTC. The complete variable domain, with remaining parts taken from reference TRBV2 and TRBJ2-5, reads EPEVTQTPSHQVTQMGQEVILRCVPISNHLYFYWYRQILGQKVEFLVSFYNNEISEKSEIFDDQFSVERPDGSNFTLKIRSTKLEDSAMYFCASSGDMRQTQYFGPGTRLLVL.